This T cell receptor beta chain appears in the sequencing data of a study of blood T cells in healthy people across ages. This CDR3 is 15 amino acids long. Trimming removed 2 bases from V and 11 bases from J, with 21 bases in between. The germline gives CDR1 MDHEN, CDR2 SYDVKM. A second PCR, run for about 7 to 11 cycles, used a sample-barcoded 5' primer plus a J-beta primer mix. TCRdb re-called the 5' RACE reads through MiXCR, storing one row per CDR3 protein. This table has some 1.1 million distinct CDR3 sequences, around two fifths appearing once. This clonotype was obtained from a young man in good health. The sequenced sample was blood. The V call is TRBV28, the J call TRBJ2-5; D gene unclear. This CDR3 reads CASSLPQSGGNEQYF. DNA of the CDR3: TGTGCCAGCAGTTTACCGCAGTCCGGTGGGAATGAGCAGTACTTC.